This T cell receptor beta chain was sequenced in a study of OX40 agonist ivuxolimab in advanced cancers. The wider study: Clinicians treated patients with ivuxolimab, an agonistic anti-OX40 (CD134) antibody. Overall study findings and caveats: Patients who responded partially at 0.1-3.0 mg/kg showed clonal expansion ranking among the lowest.

Remarks on this clone: Its specificity is unknown.

Per germline, CDR1 ENHRY and CDR2 SYGVKD. The CDR3 spans 15 residues. Trimming removed 6 bases from V and 2 bases from J; junction bases left unmatched: 5. The data were produced by immunoSEQ multiplex PCR, yet TCRdb's version contains in-frame clones alone and is incomplete. The profile covers 84,000 or so clones, with around 84% appearing a single time and 2.5% to 3% taken by the ten largest. The receptor was derived from an adult with an advanced solid tumor such as melanoma, head and neck, liver or kidney cancer. This sequence joins TRBV10-3 and TRBJ2-1; TRBD2 agrees at 9 bases. The sample in question was CD4+ or CD8+ T cells sorted from blood, obtained in a trial of the OX40 agonist ivuxolimab. The CDR3 sequence is CAIREVAGAYNEQFF. CDR3 DNA: TGTGCCATCAGAGAAGTAGCGGGGGCCTACAATGAGCAGTTCTTC.